This TCR beta chain comes out of a study of radiotherapy plus CTLA-4 blockade in lung cancer. The wider study: Patients showed objective responses in 15% to 20% of cases, and disease control was achieved by over 25%.

Clones were read by immunoSEQ multiplex PCR, and TCRdb kept only the in-frame ones, dropping some. Here the sample spans under 55,000 clones, approximately 78% being singletons. Details on this clone: The antigen is not known.

Findings of the study overall: Expansion in blood of tumor-derived TCR clones was seen after radiotherapy plus ipilimumab.

The origin of this receptor is a human donor with non-small cell lung cancer who had stable disease on radiotherapy plus ipilimumab. The specimen comprised peripheral blood, sampled from a patient treated with radiotherapy plus ipilimumab.

The CDR3 DNA reads as TGTGCCAGCAGCTTAGAAACGGGGCTAGCGGGAGCCGGTGAGCAGTTCTTC. Translated: CASSLETGLAGAGEQFF. This chain connects TRBV11-3 to TRBJ2-1; TRBD2 matches 10 bases. Trimming at V came to 0 bases and at J to 9 bases, leaving 11 bases not matched to a gene. The CDR3 covers 17 residues. Germline values: CDR1 SGHNT, CDR2 YENEEA.